This T cell receptor beta chain was sequenced in a study of T cell responses to AZD1222 COVID-19 vaccine (dated by TCRdb to about 2021). Turning to the overall study: Because spike-specific TCR depth and breadth did not differ between the two schedules, AZD1222 recipients who got a second dose at roughly 4 weeks were pooled with those who got a second dose at roughly 12 weeks. Trial participants were enrolled by age into 18-55, 56-69 and 70-plus year subgroups, with roughly 150, 30 and 60 TCR-sequenced participants respectively. A total of just over 230 trial participants underwent TCR sequencing, of whom nearly 210 had received two doses of AZD1222 and around 26 had received two doses of the MenACWY control vaccine.

Remarks on this clone: There is no known antigen for this receptor. No base qualities exist here, and no much larger clone lies one base off it.

What the authors observed across the whole study: Because no day 14 peak-response samples were available, repertoires were characterized only after the peak T cell response. Most participants were white British and females outnumbered males, and the authors suggested that clonal diversity may have been underestimated. CD4 TCRs associated with the vaccine covered the entire spike protein, and the dominant responses were in regions 160-218 and 743-854. Conclusions about previously exposed vaccinees were limited because only five to seven AZD1222 recipients were SARS-CoV-2 seropositive at baseline. The 56-69-year group was small, and its depth increase did not reach significance, likely because of low power. After two AZD1222 doses, both the breadth and the depth of spike-specific TCRs were significantly higher than at day 0 and than in MenACWY recipients. Reportedly, almost half of the unique spike-specific TCRs recognized epitopes lying outside the regions that are mutated in the B.1.351 and B.1.1.7 variants.

The CDR3 regions of human TCRbeta chains were subjected to immunosequencing. Turning to the authors' computational methods: TCRs in the repertoires were matched against a reference library of SARS-CoV-2-specific TCRs that had been generated with the MIRA antigen-specificity platform. Breadth meant the fraction of unique TCRs that were SARS-CoV-2-associated, whereas depth meant the fraction of total T cells that were SARS-CoV-2-associated. Each spike-specific TCR was assigned to its reactive spike region and to a CD4 or CD8 class using the MIRA data. Log10-transformed breadth and depth values were compared by one-way ANOVA with Sidak's multiple comparisons tests. TCRdb mirrors the immuneACCESS table, restricted to in-frame sequences. Some clones are absent from its copies; in checked studies, under half trace to an unresolved V gene, and the reason for the others is unknown. That table is the source of V, J and clone size, and D and trimming were worked out from the DNA. Here the sample has some 130,000 clones; 85% to 95% occur a single time. The ten largest clones take up 1.6% of the sample.

CDR1 is given as MGHRA and CDR2 as YSYEKL, both from the germline V gene. The CDR3 numbers 14 residues from cysteine through phenylalanine. The kept DNA is CDR3 alone, 42 bases in frame from the first base. Trimming takes 0 bases from V and 7 bases from J, and the germline ends sit 9 bases apart. Interpreted using the paper, the time point label stands for: baseline before first vaccination. Vaccinee samples came from UK trials COV001 and COV002, including a single-blind randomized controlled phase 2/3 trial of AZD1222 (ChAdOx1 nCoV-19) in healthy adults. For TCRbeta chain sequencing, PBMC samples from trial participants were taken at day 0 and at day 28 after the second dose.

This chain is built from TRBV4-1 and TRBJ2-2, with an unclear D gene assignment. The clonotype originates from an adult in good health. Sequencing was performed on peripheral blood, taken on day 0 of AZD1222 vaccination. The CDR3 loop reads CASSQEGPFGELFF. At the DNA level, the sequence is TGCGCCAGCAGCCAAGAAGGCCCCTTCGGGGAGCTGTTTTTT.